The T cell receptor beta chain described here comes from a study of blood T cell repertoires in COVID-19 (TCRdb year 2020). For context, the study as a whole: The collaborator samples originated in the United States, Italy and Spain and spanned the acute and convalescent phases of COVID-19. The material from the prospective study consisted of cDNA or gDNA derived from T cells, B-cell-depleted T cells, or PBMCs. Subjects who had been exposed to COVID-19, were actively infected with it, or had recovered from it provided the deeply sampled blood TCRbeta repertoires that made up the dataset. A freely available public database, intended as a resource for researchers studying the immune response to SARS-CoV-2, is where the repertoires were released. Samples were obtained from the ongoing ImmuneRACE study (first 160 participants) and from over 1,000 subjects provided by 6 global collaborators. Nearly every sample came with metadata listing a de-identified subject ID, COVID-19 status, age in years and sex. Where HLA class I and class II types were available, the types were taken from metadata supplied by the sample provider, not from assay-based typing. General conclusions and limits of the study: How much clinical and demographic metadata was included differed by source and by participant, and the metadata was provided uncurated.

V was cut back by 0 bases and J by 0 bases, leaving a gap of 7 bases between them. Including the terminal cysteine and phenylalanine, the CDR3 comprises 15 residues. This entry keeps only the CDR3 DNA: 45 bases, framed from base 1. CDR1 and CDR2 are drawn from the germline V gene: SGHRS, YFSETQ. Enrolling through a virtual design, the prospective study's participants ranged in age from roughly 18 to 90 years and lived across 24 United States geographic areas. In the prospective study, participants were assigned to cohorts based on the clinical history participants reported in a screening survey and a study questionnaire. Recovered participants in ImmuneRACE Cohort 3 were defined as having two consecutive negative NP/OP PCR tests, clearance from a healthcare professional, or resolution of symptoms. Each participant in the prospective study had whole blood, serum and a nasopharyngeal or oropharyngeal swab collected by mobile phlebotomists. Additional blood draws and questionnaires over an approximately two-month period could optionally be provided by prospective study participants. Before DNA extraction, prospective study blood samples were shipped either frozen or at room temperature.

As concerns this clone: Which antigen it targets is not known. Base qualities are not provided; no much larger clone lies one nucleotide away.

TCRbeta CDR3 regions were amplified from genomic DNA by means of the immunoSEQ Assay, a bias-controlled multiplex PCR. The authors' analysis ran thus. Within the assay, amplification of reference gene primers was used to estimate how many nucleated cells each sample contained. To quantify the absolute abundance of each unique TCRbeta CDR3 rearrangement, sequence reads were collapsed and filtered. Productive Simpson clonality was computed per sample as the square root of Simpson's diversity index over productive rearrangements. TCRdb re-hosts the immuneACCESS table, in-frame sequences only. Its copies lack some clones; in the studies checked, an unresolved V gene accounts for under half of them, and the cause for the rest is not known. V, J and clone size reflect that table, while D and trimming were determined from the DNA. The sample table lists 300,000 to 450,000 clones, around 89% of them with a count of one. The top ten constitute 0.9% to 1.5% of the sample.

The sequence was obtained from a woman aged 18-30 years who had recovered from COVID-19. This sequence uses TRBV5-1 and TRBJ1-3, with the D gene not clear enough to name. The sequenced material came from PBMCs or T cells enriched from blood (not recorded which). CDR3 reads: CASSLDRFSGNTIYF. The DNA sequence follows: TGCGCCAGCAGCTTGGACAGATTCTCTGGAAACACCATATATTTT.